The 20 T cell receptor beta chains listed next were all sequenced from one sample in a study of CD8+ T cells in alopecia areata. Extracted from the samples, RNA was reverse transcribed into cDNA to serve as the sequencing template. Using immunoSEQ multiplex PCR, the repertoire was profiled, and TCRdb retains in-frame clones only, with some absent. The profile shows 150,000 or so clones, roughly nine tenths of them singletons. The treatment denotes: oral pan-JAK inhibitor, 5-10 mg twice daily. The sample here was CD8+ T cells sorted from blood, taken at week 4, from a patient treated with tofacitinib. Receptor source: a human donor with alopecia areata.

The chain has TRBV7-8 and TRBJ2-7; a weak D match, TRBD2 (6 bases). V was cut by 5 bases and J by 7 bases, with 15 bases left in between. Germline CDR1 SGHVS, CDR2 FQNEAQ. This CDR3 region has 13 residues. The DNA for the CDR3 is TGTGCCAGCAGCCTGGTGGCGGGAAAAGAGCAGTACTTC. Translated: CASSLVAGKEQYF.

The chain combines TRBV7-9 with TRBJ2-1; a possible D gene is TRBD1 (6 bases). The ends were cut back, 4 bases at V and 0 bases at J, with 10 bases in the middle. Germline CDR1 and CDR2: SEHNR and FQNEAQ (reference sequence). The CDR3 is 15 amino acids. The CDR3 DNA reads TGTGCCAGCAGCTCCACAGGGAGCTCCTACAATGAGCAGTTCTTC. Encoded protein: CASSSTGSSYNEQFF.

This chain connects TRBV10-3 to TRBJ1-5, with D possibly being TRBD1 (6 bases). There are 16 residues in the CDR3. The V end lost 3 bases, the J end lost 4 bases, and 16 bases lay between the germline ends. Germline values: CDR1 ENHRY, CDR2 SYGVKD. CDR3 amino acids: CAISDSDSSANQPQHF. The CDR3 DNA reads as TGTGCCATCAGTGACTCGGACAGTTCGGCGAATCAGCCCCAGCATTTT.

The chain is built from TRBV18 and TRBJ2-7; weak D call: TRBD2 (6 bases). The germline gives CDR1 KGHSH, CDR2 LQKENI. The CDR3 is 16 residues long. V was pared by 3 bases and J by 2 bases, with 17 bases between. The CDR3 protein is CASSPSRAGMTYEQYF. The CDR3 DNA is TGTGCCAGCTCACCCTCTAGGGCGGGGATGACCTACGAGCAGTACTTC.

V gene TRBV6-1 combines with J gene TRBJ2-7, with D unclear. The V end was cut by 0 bases, the J end by 1 base, with 13 bases between. Germline loops: CDR1 MNHNS, CDR2 SASEGT. The CDR3 is 16 residues long. CDR3 sequence: CASSEAPGKVSYEQYF. In nucleotides, the CDR3 is TGTGCCAGCAGTGAAGCCCCCGGTAAGGTGTCCTACGAGCAGTACTTC.

The chain combines TRBV7-2 with TRBJ2-7; unclear D gene. Germline CDR1 and CDR2: SGHTA and FQGNSA. This CDR3 comprises 11 residues. V was cut by 5 bases and J by 3 bases, with 5 bases left in between. CDR3 region: CASSPDYEQYF. DNA for the CDR3: TGTGCCAGCAGCCCAGACTACGAGCAGTACTTC.

The rearrangement joins TRBV13 to TRBJ2-3; D not certain. The CDR3 has 15 residues. The V gene's germline CDR1 is PRHDT and CDR2 FYEKMQ (reference sequence). V lost 2 bases and J 3 bases, leaving 12 bases between the germline ends. CDR3 protein: CASSLLGGKTDTQYF. CDR3 nucleotides: TGTGCCAGCAGCTTACTCGGTGGGAAAACAGATACGCAGTATTTT.

This clone turned up a few times. This chain connects TRBV19 to TRBJ2-4; the D is unclear. V dropped 4 bases and J dropped 0 bases, with 16 bases sitting between them. The germline V gene encodes CDR1 LNHDA and CDR2 SQIVND (reference sequence). The CDR3 is made up of 17 amino acids. The CDR3 protein is CASSTYDDRLAKNIQYF. The CDR3 DNA follows: TGTGCCAGTAGTACCTATGACGACCGACTAGCCAAAAACATTCAGTACTTC.

V is TRBV11-2 and J is TRBJ2-7; TRBD1 might be the D (5 bases). Between the trimmed V and J ends, which lost 0 bases and 5 bases, there was a span of 17 bases. This CDR3 is 16 amino acids long. Germline lookup yields CDR1 SGHAT and CDR2 FQNNGV. The CDR3 nucleotides are TGTGCCAGCAGCTTAGATTTTTGGTCAGGGTCCCACGAGCAGTACTTC. Amino acids: CASSLDFWSGSHEQYF.

The gene calls are TRBV6-8 and TRBJ2-7, with a tentative D call TRBD1 (5 bases). V was trimmed by 8 bases and J by 3 bases, leaving 11 bases between them. Germline CDR1 reads MNHGY; CDR2 reads SAAAGT. This CDR3 has 12 amino acids. CDR3 coding DNA: TGTGCCAGCCCAAGGGGATACTACGAGCAGTACTTC. Protein: CASPRGYYEQYF.

This sequence joins TRBV6-5 and TRBJ2-1; D not certain. Trimming removed 5 bases from V and 6 bases from J, with 5 bases in between. In germline, CDR1 is MNHEY, CDR2 SVGAGI. This CDR3 has 11 residues. CDR3: CASSASNEQFF. The CDR3 DNA reads as TGTGCCAGCAGTGCTAGCAATGAGCAGTTCTTC.

The rearrangement joins TRBV29-1 to TRBJ2-7; either TRBD1 or TRBD2 may supply D (5 bases each). Trimming cost V 2 bases and J 6 bases, with 14 bases left between them. The germline V gene has CDR1 SQVTM and CDR2 ANQGSEA. This CDR3 comprises 13 residues. CDR3 amino acids: CSVEQVSGGEQYF. CDR3 nucleotides: TGCAGCGTTGAACAGGTTTCTGGGGGCGAGCAGTACTTC.

This sequence joins TRBV11-2 and TRBJ2-1; D ambiguous. The germline V gene encodes CDR1 SGHAT and CDR2 FQNNGV. Between the trimmed V and J ends, which lost 1 base and 7 bases, there was a span of 8 bases. The CDR3 spans 13 residues. The DNA for the CDR3 is TGTGCCAGCAGCTTAGGAAGTGCGAATGAGCAGTTCTTC. The encoded protein is CASSLGSANEQFF.

This chain connects TRBV30 to TRBJ2-7, with 12 positions matching TRBD2. V was pared by 0 bases and J by 1 base, with 13 bases of the junction left unmatched. The germline CDR1 and CDR2 sequences are GTSNPN and SVGIG (reference sequence). This CDR3 is built from 19 residues. This CDR3 reads CAWSVHPPQGTSGSYEQYF. CDR3 bases: TGTGCCTGGAGTGTACACCCCCCCCAAGGGACTAGCGGGTCCTACGAGCAGTACTTC.

The rearrangement joins TRBV7-9 to TRBJ2-7; D ambiguous. The V end lost 7 bases, the J end lost 5 bases, and 15 bases lay between the germline ends. The CDR3 contains 13 residues. CDR1 SEHNR and CDR2 FQNEAQ come from the germline V gene (reference sequence). In nucleotides, the CDR3 is TGTGCCAGCACGGGCGGAATGGTGCACGAGCAGTACTTC. Residues: CASTGGMVHEQYF.

This clone has just one count. The genes are TRBV7-9 and TRBJ2-7, with 7 positions matching TRBD1. J was trimmed by 4 bases and V by 4 bases; bases with no gene match: 7. CDR1 and CDR2 from the germline V gene are SEHNR and FQNEAQ (reference sequence). The CDR3 runs 14 residues. The CDR3 bases are TGTGCCAGCAGCTCAGGGGGACAACTATACGAGCAGTACTTC. Its protein product is CASSSGGQLYEQYF.

The chain combines TRBV29-1 with TRBJ1-1, with 9 bases matching TRBD1. Germline CDR1 is SQVTM and CDR2 is ANQGSEA. J lost 7 bases, V lost 6 bases, and 3 bases had no gene match. The CDR3 extends over 11 amino acids. The CDR3: CSVEDRGEAFF. CDR3 DNA: TGCAGCGTAGAGGACAGGGGTGAAGCTTTCTTT.

This chain joins TRBV7-3 and TRBJ2-1; D remains unclear. The V gene's germline CDR1 is SGHTA and CDR2 FQGTGA. The CDR3 is 12 amino acids. Trimming pared 4 bases from V and 5 bases from J, leaving 6 bases between. The DNA for the CDR3 is TGTGCCAGCAGCTCCCTGGACAATGAGCAGTTCTTC. Translation: CASSSLDNEQFF.

The J gene is TRBJ2-7, the V gene TRBV30, with D hard to call. Germline lookup yields CDR1 GTSNPN and CDR2 SVGIG (reference sequence). Trimming removed 0 bases at V and 4 bases at J, with 7 bases between. The CDR3 sequence is 12 residues long. The CDR3 sequence is CAWSVESYEQYF. Here the CDR3 DNA reads TGTGCCTGGAGTGTAGAAAGTTACGAGCAGTACTTC.

This clone has just a few counts. The chain employs TRBV28 and TRBJ2-7; no definite D call. The V gene lost 3 bases and the J gene lost 4 bases, with 7 bases spanning the gap. Germline V gives CDR1 MDHEN, CDR2 SYDVKM. The length of the CDR3 is 12 residues. The CDR3 sequence: CASSFRRYEQYF. The DNA of the CDR3 is TGTGCCAGCAGTTTTCGTCGGTACGAGCAGTACTTC.